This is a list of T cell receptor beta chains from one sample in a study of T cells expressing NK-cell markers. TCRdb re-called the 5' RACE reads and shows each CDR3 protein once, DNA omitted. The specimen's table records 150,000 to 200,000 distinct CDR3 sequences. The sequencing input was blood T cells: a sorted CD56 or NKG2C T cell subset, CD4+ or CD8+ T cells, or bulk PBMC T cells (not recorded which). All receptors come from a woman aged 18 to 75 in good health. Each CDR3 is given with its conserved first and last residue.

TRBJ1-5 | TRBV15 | CATSRSGISPSIF
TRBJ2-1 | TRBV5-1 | CASSSAGTGLYNEQFF
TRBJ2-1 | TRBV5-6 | CASRPGLAGGHSYNEQFF
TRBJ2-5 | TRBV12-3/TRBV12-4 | CASSSNRGGETQYF
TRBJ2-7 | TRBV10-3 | CAISDRQTNTYEQYF
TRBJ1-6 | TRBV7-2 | CASSPTQNSPLHF
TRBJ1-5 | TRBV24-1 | CATSEDRGHQPQHF
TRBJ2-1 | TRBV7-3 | CASSQDSQFGEQFF
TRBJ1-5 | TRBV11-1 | CASSLDHQQPQHF
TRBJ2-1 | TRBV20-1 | CSARRTPEKYNEQFF
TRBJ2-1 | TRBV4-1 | CASSPWQVGYEQFF
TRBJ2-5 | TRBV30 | CAWSVQAGQETQYF
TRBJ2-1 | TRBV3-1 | CASSQVRGGQNEQFF
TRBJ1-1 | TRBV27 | CASSTHSKGFVAEAFF
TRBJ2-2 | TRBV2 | CASRDYPGLAGGPYTGELFF
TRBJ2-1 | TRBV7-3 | CASSSIAGAVNEQFF
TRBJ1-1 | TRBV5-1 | CASSYSTGMNTEAFF
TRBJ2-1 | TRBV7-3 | CASSLGWEDEQFF
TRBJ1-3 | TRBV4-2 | CASSQPSGGGNTIYF
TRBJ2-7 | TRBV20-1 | CSARGTSGSHQYEQYF